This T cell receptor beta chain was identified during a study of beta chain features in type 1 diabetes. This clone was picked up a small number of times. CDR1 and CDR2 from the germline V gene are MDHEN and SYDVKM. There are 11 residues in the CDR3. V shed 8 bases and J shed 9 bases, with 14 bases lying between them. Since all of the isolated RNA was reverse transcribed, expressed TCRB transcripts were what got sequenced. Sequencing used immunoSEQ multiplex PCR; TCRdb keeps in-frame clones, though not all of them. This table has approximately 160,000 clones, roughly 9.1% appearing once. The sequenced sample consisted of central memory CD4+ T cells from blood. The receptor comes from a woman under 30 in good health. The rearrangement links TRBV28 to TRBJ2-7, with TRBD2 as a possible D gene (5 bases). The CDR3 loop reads CASRAEGGQYF. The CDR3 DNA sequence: TGTGCCAGCCGGGCAGAGGGCGGGCAGTACTTC.